The present T cell receptor (beta chain) was sequenced within a study of cytomegalovirus exposure and HLA in healthy donors. Study summary: A subsequent analysis reported that the 120 validation repertoires were produced on the same platform that had also been used for the 500 to 700 first-cohort repertoires. Overall study findings and caveats: Subsequent analysis revealed that first-cohort TCR clusters tended to co-occur in the 130 or so validation repertoires. Researchers catalogued around 150 TCR beta chains as cytomegalovirus-associated.

The protocol was immunoSEQ multiplex PCR, while the TCRdb copy is restricted to in-frame clones and leaves out a portion. The sample gives some 200,000 clones, around nine tenths of which show up once; 7.2% is in the top ten. About this clone itself: Antigen: not known.

Deletions cut 2 bases from V and 2 bases from J, with 9 bases between. CDR1 is MNHEY and CDR2 is SMNVEV in the germline V gene (reference sequence). The CDR3 consists of 14 residues. The receptor was isolated from a man younger than 45 in good health and CMV-seropositive. The rearrangement joins TRBV27 to TRBJ2-5; D perhaps matches TRBD1 (5 bases). Input material: PBMCs. CDR3 sequence: CASSLGDRQETQYF. DNA of the CDR3: TGTGCCAGCAGTTTAGGTGACAGACAAGAGACCCAGTACTTC.